These 2 T cell receptor beta chains share one sample of origin, sequenced in a study of shared clonotypes between healthy human individuals. This table comes from immunoSEQ multiplex PCR, and its TCRdb copy is limited to in-frame clones, with some not included. The table shows about 1 million clones, with roughly 70% occurring only once. The specimen was memory CD4+ T cells sorted from blood. Stated subset: CD45RA-negative fraction. These receptors all come from a man aged 18 to 29 in good health.

V usage is TRBV6-1 and J usage is TRBJ1-6; no clear D. This CDR3 contains 16 residues. V was shortened by 4 bases and J by 5 bases, with 15 bases between the two germline ends. Germline CDR1 MNHNS, CDR2 SASEGT. Here the CDR3 reads CASSAPNEVDNSPLHF. The CDR3 nucleotides read TGTGCCAGCAGTGCCCCTAACGAAGTGGATAATTCACCCCTCCACTTT.

This rearrangement joins TRBV2 to TRBJ2-5; D might be TRBD1 or TRBD2, each matching 5 bases. The CDR3 length is 14 residues. The germline V gene has CDR1 SNHLY and CDR2 FYNNEI. CDR3 bases: TGTGCAAGTTTCTGGGGGATCTCCCAAGAGACCCAGTACTTC. As protein: CASFWGISQETQYF.